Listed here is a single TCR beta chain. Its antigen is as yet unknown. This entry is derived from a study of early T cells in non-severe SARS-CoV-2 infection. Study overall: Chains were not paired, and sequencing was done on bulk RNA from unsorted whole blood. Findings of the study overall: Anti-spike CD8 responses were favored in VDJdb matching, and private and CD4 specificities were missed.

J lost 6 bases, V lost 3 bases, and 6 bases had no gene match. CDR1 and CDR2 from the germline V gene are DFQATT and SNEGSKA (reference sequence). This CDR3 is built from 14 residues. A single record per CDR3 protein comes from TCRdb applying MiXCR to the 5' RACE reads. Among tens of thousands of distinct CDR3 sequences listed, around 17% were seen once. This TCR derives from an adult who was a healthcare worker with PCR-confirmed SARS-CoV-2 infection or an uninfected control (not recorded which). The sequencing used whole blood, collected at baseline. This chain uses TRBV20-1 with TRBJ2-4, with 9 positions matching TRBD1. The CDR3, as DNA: TGCAGTGCTAGGGTAGGGACAGGGCGAAACATTCAGTACTTC. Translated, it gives CSARVGTGRNIQYF.